These 18 T cell receptor beta chains share one sample of origin, sequenced in a study of blood T cell repertoires in COVID-19 (TCRdb year 2020). Libraries were made using the immunoSEQ multiplex PCR assay. The source is immuneACCESS, and TCRdb retained only in-frame sequences with V and J called. Part of the clones is not carried over; for the studies checked, unresolved V genes explain less than half of this, and the remainder is unexplained. The sample contains about 340,000 clones, 75% to 90% of them found a single time. The ten largest clones represent roughly 6.6% of the sample. The specimen sequenced was peripheral blood. These receptors were taken from an older woman with COVID-19, enrolled during active disease.

The rearrangement links TRBV2 to TRBJ1-1; 7 bases are shared with TRBD1. CDR3 length: 15 residues. Germline V gene lookup returns CDR1 SNHLY and CDR2 FYNNEI. With 3 bases clipped from V and 2 bases from J, the junction kept 6 bases outside the gene matches. The CDR3 DNA is TGTGCCAGCAGTGACTCCGGGACAGCAAACACTGAAGCTTTCTTT. It codes for CASSDSGTANTEAFF.

The chain has TRBV6-5 and TRBJ2-7; 7 bases map to TRBD1. CDR1 MNHEY and CDR2 SVGAGI come from the germline V gene. The V gene end was trimmed by 5 bases and the J gene end by 4 bases; junction bases not matched to a gene: 5. The CDR3 is 13 residues long. The CDR3 is CASSQGDWYEQYF. The CDR3 nucleotides are TGTGCCAGCAGTCAGGGGGATTGGTACGAGCAGTACTTC.

There are a few counts of this clone. Other nucleotide sequences from this sample produce the same CDR3. The rearrangement joins TRBV5-6 to TRBJ1-4; D remains unclear. The CDR3 spans 14 residues. Germline V gives CDR1 SGHDT, CDR2 YYEEEE. Deletions cut 0 bases from V and 2 bases from J, with 5 bases between. The CDR3 region is CASSLGRTNEKLFF. The CDR3 DNA follows: TGTGCCAGCAGCTTGGGGAGGACTAATGAAAAACTGTTTTTT.

The rearrangement links TRBV7-3 to TRBJ2-7, with 9 nucleotides matching TRBD1. Trimming at V came to 0 bases and at J to 7 bases, leaving 4 bases not matched to a gene. The germline V gene has CDR1 SGHTA and CDR2 FQGTGA. The CDR3 has 14 amino acids. This CDR3 is CASSLTGQGGEQYF. The CDR3 DNA sequence: TGTGCCAGCAGCTTAACGGGACAGGGAGGAGAGCAGTACTTC.

This chain links TRBV7-8 with TRBJ1-1, with D perhaps TRBD1 (5 bases). Trimming took 5 bases from V and 1 from J, leaving 20 bases between them. The germline V gene encodes CDR1 SGHVS and CDR2 FQNEAQ. The CDR3 loop spans 17 amino acids. CDR3 region: CASSPSRWAGSNTEAFF. DNA for the CDR3: TGTGCCAGCAGCCCCTCAAGGTGGGCAGGGTCGAACACTGAAGCTTTCTTT.

The chain is built from TRBV5-6 and TRBJ2-1; no firm D call. With 4 bases removed from V and 10 bases from J, the gap between germline ends came to 21 bases. CDR1 and CDR2 (germline): SGHDT, YYEEEE. The CDR3 spans 15 residues. CDR3: CASSQLIDSGGEQFF. CDR3 bases: TGTGCCAGCAGCCAGCTCATCGATTCCGGCGGAGAGCAGTTCTTC.

In this sample, this clone turned up once. In DNA, the CDR3 is TGTGCCAGCAGCACCTCCGCGGCGAACACCGGGGAGCTGTTTTTT. The encoded protein is CASSTSAANTGELFF. The V call is TRBV9, the J call TRBJ2-2; unclear D gene. Germline lookup yields CDR1 SGDLS and CDR2 YYNGEE. The CDR3 spans 15 residues. V gave up 4 bases and J gave up 0 bases, with 10 bases separating them.

This chain uses TRBV5-8 with TRBJ2-7; maybe TRBD1 (6 bases). The CDR3 runs to 17 residues. Germline CDR1 and CDR2: SGHTS and YDEGEE. With 3 bases removed from V and 2 bases from J, the gap between germline ends came to 21 bases. CDR3 bases: TGTGCCAGCAGCTCCTCTCTACAGGGTCAGGGCCCCTACGAGCAGTACTTC. Its protein product is CASSSSLQGQGPYEQYF.

This chain uses TRBV7-9 with TRBJ1-2; D perhaps matches TRBD1 (6 bases). Trimming shortened V by 1 base and J by 7 bases, and 7 bases separated the two germline ends. The germline gives CDR1 SEHNR, CDR2 FQNEAQ (reference sequence). The CDR3 covers 12 residues. The CDR3 DNA reads as TGTGCCAGCAGCTTAGACAGGGCTGGCTACACCTTC. This gives the protein CASSLDRAGYTF. Based on the CDR3 plus reference TRBV7-9 and TRBJ1-2, the full variable domain is DTGVSQNPRHKITKRGQNVTFRCDPISEHNRLYWYRQTLGQGPEFLTYFQNEAQLEKSRLLSDRFSAERPKGSFSTLEIQRTEQGDSAMYLCASSLDRAGYTFGSGTRLTVV.

This clone appeared once. The gene calls are TRBV5-1 and TRBJ1-1, with 11 bases that match TRBD1. With V trimmed by 4 bases and J by 4 bases, 9 bases remained unmatched. The CDR3 length is 16 residues. CDR1 is SGHRS, CDR2 YFSETQ, per germline. CDR3: CASSVGQGGTSTEAFF. The CDR3 DNA is TGCGCCAGCAGCGTGGGACAGGGGGGGACGAGCACTGAAGCTTTCTTT.

The V and J genes are TRBV5-4 and TRBJ1-2; D perhaps matches TRBD1 (5 bases). V was shortened by 6 bases and J by 8 bases, with 11 bases between the two germline ends. The length of the CDR3 is 11 residues. CDR1 SGHNT and CDR2 YYREEE come from the germline V gene (reference sequence). The CDR3 DNA is TGTGCCAGCACCCAGGGTGGCGGCTACACCTTC. It translates to CASTQGGGYTF.

The rearrangement uses TRBV7-9 and TRBJ1-2, with 9 bases matching TRBD1. After removal of 3 bases from V and 11 bases from J, the junction contained 7 bases not matched to a gene. Germline V lookup: CDR1 SEHNR, CDR2 FQNEAQ (reference sequence). The CDR3 spans 13 residues. CDR3 in DNA: TGTGCCAGCAGCTTCCCCGGGACAGGGTCTTACACCTTC. Protein product: CASSFPGTGSYTF.

The genes are TRBV19 and TRBJ1-1, with D maybe TRBD1 (6 bases). V lost 1 base and J lost 0, with 12 bases in between. This CDR3 is 16 amino acids long. Germline V gene data show CDR1 as LNHDA and CDR2 as SQIVND (reference sequence). CDR3 DNA: TGTGCCAGTAGTATAGGGGGGTGGGACATGAACACTGAAGCTTTCTTT. Protein product: CASSIGGWDMNTEAFF.

This chain uses TRBV15 with TRBJ1-1; TRBD1 agrees at 8 bases. The CDR3 spans 16 residues. Losses at the gene ends were 3 bases for V and 1 base for J; bases not matched to a gene: 7. Germline V CDR1 and CDR2: LNHNV, YYDKDF (reference sequence). CDR3 nucleotides: TGTGCCACCAGCAGGAATCCAGGACAGGGGAACACTGAAGCTTTCTTT. Translating gives CATSRNPGQGNTEAFF.

The chain carries TRBV5-1 and TRBJ2-1; tentatively, D is TRBD1 (5 bases). The CDR3 consists of 14 residues. Germline V lookup: CDR1 SGHRS, CDR2 YFSETQ. Trimming cost V 4 bases and J 2 bases, with 10 bases left between them. CDR3: CASSRDSPYNEQFF. CDR3 bases: TGCGCCAGCAGCCGAGACAGTCCCTACAATGAGCAGTTCTTC.

The V call is TRBV27, the J call TRBJ1-4; 8 bases map to TRBD1. V trimming: 0 bases; J trimming: 7 bases; junction bases outside the gene matches: 10. There are 17 residues in the CDR3. Germline V gene sequence: CDR1 MNHEY, CDR2 SMNVEV (reference sequence). The CDR3 region has the DNA TGTGCCAGCAGTTTATCGGCGGGACAGGCACTCGGTGAAAAACTGTTTTTT. Amino acids: CASSLSAGQALGEKLFF.

The chain couples TRBV23-1 to TRBJ1-1; 7 positions agree with TRBD1. TRBV23-1 belongs to the ORF category, with a function that is uncertain. This CDR3 is 15 amino acids long. The V and J ends lost 0 bases and 1 base, in that order; junction bases with no gene match: 2. The CDR3 spells CASSQSHRGNTEAFF. In nucleotides, the CDR3 is TGCGCCAGCAGTCAATCGCACAGGGGGAACACTGAAGCTTTCTTT.

This chain links TRBV24-1 with TRBJ2-1; 9 nucleotides line up with TRBD1. Losses at the gene ends were 3 bases for V and 9 bases for J; bases not matched to a gene: 20. The length of the CDR3 is 19 residues. Germline assignment: CDR1 KGHDR and CDR2 SFDVKD. Here the CDR3 reads CATSDRTGDLGRVDCEQFF. The CDR3 nucleotides are TGTGCCACCAGTGATCGGACAGGGGATTTAGGACGGGTGGATTGTGAGCAGTTCTTC.